This T cell receptor (beta chain) appears in the sequencing data of a study of CD8+ T cells in alopecia areata. Findings and caveats of the study: TCR sharing across patients was less clear than in mice, possibly HLA-related. Elevated clonality characterized lesional scalp relative to normal scalp, particularly in alopecia totalis/universalis. Expanded CD8+ clones among the top 100, and scalp clonality, were significantly decreased by tofacitinib.

This clone was detected only a few times. Antigen unknown. The authors extracted RNA and reverse transcribed it into cDNA as the sequencing template. Measured with immunoSEQ multiplex PCR; TCRdb has only the in-frame clones, and not every one. Here the sample spans some 190,000 clones, about 60% being singletons. Treatment described: oral pan-JAK inhibitor, 5-10 mg twice daily. CDR3 size: 13 residues. CDR1 and CDR2 (germline): MNHNY, SVGAGI (reference sequence). Trimming at V came to 6 bases and at J to 2 bases, leaving 3 bases not matched to a gene. The TCR originated in a human donor with alopecia areata. Specimen: CD4+ T cells sorted from blood, collected at week 4, from a patient treated with tofacitinib. The chain combines TRBV6-6 with TRBJ2-5; 7 bases map to TRBD1. This CDR3 reads CASSRGQQETQYF. The DNA for the CDR3 is TGTGCCAGCAGCCGGGGACAGCAAGAGACCCAGTACTTC.